Shown below are 26 T cell receptor beta chains from a single sample sequenced in a study of Graves' ophthalmopathy and Graves' hyperthyroidism. Transcripts of RNA were the source for amplifying TCR beta CDR3 regions. RT-PCR in the first round used HTBI primers; a second-round multiplex PCR followed. A single record per CDR3 protein comes from TCRdb applying MiXCR to the multiplex PCR reads. The data hold roughly 1.1 million distinct CDR3 sequences, with about two fifths observed a single time. Sequenced: peripheral blood or thyroid tissue (not recorded which). The receptors were gathered from an adult man with Graves' hyperthyroidism.

The chain recombines TRBV20-1 with TRBJ1-1; D not certain. This CDR3 is built from 14 residues. Trimming stripped 6 bases from V and 1 base from J, with 15 bases between. Germline V gene lookup returns CDR1 DFQATT and CDR2 SNEGSKA (reference sequence). The CDR3 here is CSARQRDKNTEAFF. DNA for the CDR3: TGCAGTGCAAGACAAAGAGATAAGAACACTGAAGCTTTCTTT.

The chain combines TRBV7-6 with TRBJ1-5; D is ambiguous. The germline CDR1 and CDR2 sequences are SGHVS and FNYEAQ. The CDR3 consists of 13 residues. The ends were cut back, 5 bases at V and 11 bases at J, with 16 bases in the middle. In DNA form, the CDR3 reads TGTGCCAGCAGCCCTAGATTCGGTGAGACCCAGCATTTT. Protein product: CASSPRFGETQHF.

This clonotype showed up many times. The chain has TRBV9 and TRBJ2-7; 7 nucleotides agree with TRBD1. The germline CDR1 and CDR2 sequences are SGDLS and YYNGEE. The CDR3 totals 14 residues. The trim removed 0 bases at V and 2 bases at J, leaving 2 bases unmatched. The CDR3 bases are TGTGCCAGCAGCGTAGGGGACAGAACCTACGAGCAGTACTTC. Translation gives CASSVGDRTYEQYF.

This clonotype has at least ten counts. One end of the junction is discordant with germline, which a read error may explain. The chain combines TRBV7-9 with TRBJ2-5; no firm D call. Germline CDR1 reads SEHNR; CDR2 reads FQNEAQ (reference sequence). The CDR3 is 12 residues long. CDR3: CASRGTQKTQYF. The CDR3 nucleotides are TGTGCCAGCAGAGGCACCCAAAAGACCCAGTACTTC.

This clonotype has ten or more counts. This chain connects TRBV7-9 to TRBJ1-1, with a possible D match to TRBD1 (5 bases). Trimming left V 0 bases short and J 2 bases short, with 16 bases between. The CDR3 length is 17 residues. The germline V gene has CDR1 SEHNR and CDR2 FQNEAQ (reference sequence). CDR3 amino acids: CASSLAMGPGANTEAFF. CDR3 bases: TGTGCCAGCAGCTTAGCGATGGGACCCGGGGCCAACACTGAAGCTTTCTTT. The full variable domain, rest sourced from reference TRBV7-9 and TRBJ1-1, is DTGVSQNPRHKITKRGQNVTFRCDPISEHNRLYWYRQTLGQGPEFLTYFQNEAQLEKSRLLSDRFSAERPKGSFSTLEIQRTEQGDSAMYLCASSLAMGPGANTEAFFGQGTRLTVV.

Many counts were recorded for this clonotype. The chain employs TRBV2 and TRBJ1-2; 11 nucleotides agree with TRBD1. J lost 4 bases, V lost 8 bases, and 6 bases had no gene match. The CDR3 sequence is 14 residues long. Germline V CDR1 and CDR2: SNHLY, FYNNEI. CDR3 coding DNA: TGTGCCAGCGGACAGGGGGCGGCTACCTATGGCTACACCTTC. Protein product: CASGQGAATYGYTF.

V usage is TRBV6-4 and J usage is TRBJ1-1; TRBD1 aligns across 7 bases. Germline V CDR1 and CDR2: MRHNA, SNTAGT. The CDR3 extends over 14 amino acids. The ends lost 5 bases at V and 7 bases at J; junction bases unmatched: 10. The CDR3, as DNA: TGTGCCAGCAGTTTAGGGGGGCGGACAGGTGAAGCTTTCTTT. Amino acids: CASSLGGRTGEAFF.

The chain recombines TRBV14 with TRBJ1-5, with D perhaps TRBD1 (5 bases). The CDR3 has 13 amino acids. The germline gives CDR1 SGHDN, CDR2 FVKESK. Trimming shortened V by 4 bases and J by 6 bases, and 10 bases separated the two germline ends. CDR3 bases: TGTGCCAGCAGCCCAGGGTTTACTCAGCCCCAGCATTTT. Encoded protein: CASSPGFTQPQHF.

This chain joins TRBV12-3 or TRBV12-4 and TRBJ1-1; D possibly corresponds to TRBD1 (5 bases). The CDR3 is 13 amino acids. Trimming stripped 1 base from V and 7 bases from J, with 10 bases between. The chain's CDR3 is CASSLGGADEAFF. CDR3 bases: TGTGCCAGCAGTTTAGGCGGGGCAGATGAAGCTTTCTTT.

The chain uses TRBV7-8 and TRBJ1-5, with 10 bases lining up with TRBD1. The V segment lost 0 bases and the J segment 3 bases; nucleotides outside the gene matches: 5. Per the germline V gene, CDR1 is SGHVS and CDR2 is FQNEAQ. This CDR3 is 17 amino acids long. CDR3 in DNA: TGTGCCAGCAGCTTAGCGCGGACAGGGGGGATCAATCAGCCCCAGCATTTT. It yields the protein CASSLARTGGINQPQHF.

This clonotype was recorded at least ten times. The V call is TRBV19, the J call TRBJ1-5; tentative D call: TRBD1 (5 bases). With 9 bases removed from V and 5 bases from J, the gap between germline ends came to 14 bases. This CDR3 is 13 amino acids long. Germline CDR1 and CDR2: LNHDA and SQIVND (reference sequence). The CDR3 DNA reads as TGTGCCAGGACACTCAGGGACGATCAGCCCCAGCATTTT. It specifies CARTLRDDQPQHF. The full variable domain, with the rest looked up from reference TRBV19 and TRBJ1-5, is DGGITQSPKYLFRKEGQNVTLSCEQNLNHDAMYWYRQDPGQGLRLIYYSQIVNDFQKGDIAEGYSVSREKKESFPLTVTSAQKNPTAFYLCARTLRDDQPQHFGDGTRLSIL.

This clonotype was seen at least ten times. V and J are TRBV6-2 or TRBV6-3 and TRBJ1-2; no clear D. Trimming removed 0 bases from V and 3 bases from J, with 14 bases in between. This CDR3 has 16 residues. The germline V gene has CDR1 MNHEY and CDR2 SVGEGT. The CDR3 sequence: CASSYSKARGDYGYTF. The CDR3 DNA sequence: TGTGCCAGCAGTTACTCGAAGGCGCGGGGAGACTATGGCTACACCTTC.

The table lists this clonotype with many counts. The junction and the germline gene differ at one end; a read error may be behind it. The chain recombines TRBV4-1 with TRBJ1-1; the D is unclear. This CDR3 comprises 14 residues. Per the germline V gene, CDR1 is MGHRA and CDR2 is YSYEKL. CDR3 residues: CASSQAAGGPEAFF. CDR3 DNA: TGTGCCAGCAGCCAAGCCGCGGGCGGTCCTGAAGCTTTCTTT.

This clonotype was observed at least ten times. V usage is TRBV4-3 and J usage is TRBJ1-1; the D is unclear. Germline CDR1 is LGHNA and CDR2 is YSLEER. The CDR3 length is 15 residues. V was pared by 0 bases and J by 0 bases, with 8 bases between. CDR3 region: CASSQDRAVNTEAFF. In nucleotides, the CDR3 is TGCGCCAGCAGCCAAGATCGGGCGGTGAACACTGAAGCTTTCTTT.

Here the CDR3 reads CSAKPGTEGNQPQHF. The DNA for the CDR3 is TGCAGTGCTAAACCCGGGACAGAGGGCAATCAGCCCCAGCATTTT. This chain connects TRBV20-1 to TRBJ1-5; 7 bases are a match to TRBD1. CDR1 and CDR2 (germline): DFQATT, SNEGSKA (reference sequence). V dropped 4 bases and J dropped 2; count of bases not matched to a gene: 8. This CDR3 has 15 residues.

The chain couples TRBV5-8 to TRBJ1-4; TRBD1 matches at 9 bases. V dropped 0 bases and J dropped 8; count of bases not matched to a gene: 8. CDR3 length: 16 amino acids. Germline V gene sequence: CDR1 SGHTS, CDR2 YDEGEE. CDR3 loop: CASSLGRDRVREKLFF. The DNA for the CDR3 is TGTGCCAGCAGCTTGGGACGGGACAGGGTTCGGGAAAAACTGTTTTTT.

This clonotype was seen a handful of times. V is TRBV4-2 and J is TRBJ2-5; D tentatively fits TRBD1 or TRBD2 (5 bases each). This CDR3 is 15 amino acids long. The V and J ends lost 0 bases and 5 bases respectively, with 13 bases between them. Per germline, CDR1 LGHNA and CDR2 YNFKEQ. Here the CDR3 DNA reads TGTGCCAGCAGCCAAGAGGGGACGGAAGGGGAGACCCAGTACTTC. Translated, it gives CASSQEGTEGETQYF.

V is TRBV7-2 and J is TRBJ1-5; D might be TRBD1 or TRBD2, each matching 6 bases. The tail of the sequence fits TRBJ2-3 better, so the J call may be wrong. The CDR3 totals 17 residues. Per germline, CDR1 SGHTA and CDR2 FQGNSA. The CDR3 sequence: CASNTWGAGTLTDTQYF. The CDR3, as DNA: TGTGCCAGCAATACCTGGGGGGCGGGAACTTTAACAGATACGCAGTATTTT.

CDR3 nucleotides: TGTGCCACCAGCAGTCCCCGCGAAGGCTCTGGCTACACCTTC. Protein: CATSSPREGSGYTF. V gene TRBV15 combines with J gene TRBJ1-2, with D uncertain. The CDR3 contains 14 residues. The germline gives CDR1 LNHNV, CDR2 YYDKDF (reference sequence). Trimming pared 3 bases from V and 7 bases from J, leaving 15 bases between.

This clonotype was seen a handful of times. A read error may explain this, as a much larger clone is one base away. This chain links TRBV7-2 with TRBJ1-5; TRBD1 agrees at 7 bases. This CDR3 contains 16 residues. Germline V gene data show CDR1 as SGHTA and CDR2 as FQGNSA. For the CDR3, the DNA is TGTGCCAGCAGCTTAGTAGGACGAGGGGGCAATCGGCCCCAGCATTTT. Its translation is CASSLVGRGGNRPQHF.

Comment on this clonotype: It is likely a read error, because the conserved phenylalanine at the end of the CDR3 is missing. The DNA is omitted, as the CDR3 cannot be located on it reliably, and the CDR3 follows TCRdb's listing. V gene TRBV7-7 combines with J gene TRBJ2-5. The CDR3 sequence runs 8 residues, both termini included. Per germline, CDR1 SSHAT and CDR2 FNYEAQ (reference sequence). The CDR3 here is CASSPQVG.

This clonotype was detected only a few times. This may arise from a read error, as a much more abundant clone is one base away. The chain links TRBV2 to TRBJ1-6, with 10 bases lining up with TRBD1. Germline V gene data show CDR1 as SNHLY and CDR2 as FYNNEI. The CDR3 covers 15 residues. Trimming cost V 6 bases and J 6 bases; bases outside gene matches: 5. CDR3 amino acids: CASSTGTGVNSPLHF. CDR3 DNA sequence: TGTGCCAGCAGCACCGGGACAGGGGTTAATTCACCCCTCCACTTT.

Concerning this clonotype itself: At one boundary the junction diverges from the germline segment, which might be a read error. The V call is TRBV7-7, the J call TRBJ2-6, with 10 bases identical to TRBD1. The CDR3 has 17 amino acids. CDR1 is SSHAT, CDR2 FNYEAQ, per germline (reference sequence). The CDR3 sequence is CASSPGTGAPGANVLTF. The CDR3, as DNA: TGTGCTAGCAGCCCCGGGACAGGGGCCCCTGGGGCCAACGTCCTGACTTTC.

Points on this clonotype: A junction boundary mismatches the germline segment, possibly from a read error. This chain connects TRBV10-2 to TRBJ1-4, with 8 bases matching TRBD1. The CDR3 is 17 residues long. CDR1 is WSHSY, CDR2 SAAADI, per germline. The CDR3 region is CASSSSGQGRLNEKLFF. The CDR3 DNA reads as TGTGCCAGCAGTTCGTCCGGACAGGGAAGGTTGAATGAAAAACTGTTTTTT.

This chain joins TRBV7-2 and TRBJ2-7; tentative D call: TRBD2 (5 bases). V lost 5 bases, J lost 4 bases, and 18 bases lay in between. Per the germline V gene, CDR1 is SGHTA and CDR2 is FQGNSA. The CDR3 loop spans 15 amino acids. The CDR3 nucleotides are TGTGCCAGCAGCGTTTATTCGGGGAGTGGATACGAGCAGTACTTC. This translates into CASSVYSGSGYEQYF.

The rearrangement joins TRBV15 to TRBJ2-7; 7 nucleotides match TRBD1. Trimming removed 3 bases from V and 13 bases from J; junction bases left unmatched: 12. The CDR3 extends over 13 amino acids. Germline-derived CDR1 and CDR2 are LNHNV and YYDKDF (reference sequence). The CDR3 protein is CATSRARQGPHYF. The CDR3 bases are TGTGCCACCAGCAGGGCACGACAGGGACCCCATTACTTC.